This T cell receptor beta chain was found in a study of CD8+ T cells in alopecia areata. The sample's treatment: oral pan-JAK inhibitor, 5-10 mg twice daily. Extraction of RNA preceded its reverse transcription into cDNA, which served as the sequencing template. The data were produced by immunoSEQ multiplex PCR, yet TCRdb's version contains in-frame clones alone and is incomplete. The table lists some 190,000 clones, roughly 60% of them singletons. V was clipped by 5 bases and J by 6 bases, with 17 bases between them. CDR1 SGHTA and CDR2 FQGNSA come from the germline V gene. The CDR3 covers 15 residues.

The source was CD4+ T cells sorted from blood, collected at roughly week 49, from a patient treated with tofacitinib. This chain links TRBV7-2 with TRBJ1-5, with a possible D match to TRBD1 (6 bases). The TCR was taken from a human donor with alopecia areata. This chain's CDR3 is CASSQTEGGGQPQHF. The CDR3, as DNA: TGTGCCAGCAGCCAAACGGAGGGGGGTGGTCAGCCCCAGCATTTT.